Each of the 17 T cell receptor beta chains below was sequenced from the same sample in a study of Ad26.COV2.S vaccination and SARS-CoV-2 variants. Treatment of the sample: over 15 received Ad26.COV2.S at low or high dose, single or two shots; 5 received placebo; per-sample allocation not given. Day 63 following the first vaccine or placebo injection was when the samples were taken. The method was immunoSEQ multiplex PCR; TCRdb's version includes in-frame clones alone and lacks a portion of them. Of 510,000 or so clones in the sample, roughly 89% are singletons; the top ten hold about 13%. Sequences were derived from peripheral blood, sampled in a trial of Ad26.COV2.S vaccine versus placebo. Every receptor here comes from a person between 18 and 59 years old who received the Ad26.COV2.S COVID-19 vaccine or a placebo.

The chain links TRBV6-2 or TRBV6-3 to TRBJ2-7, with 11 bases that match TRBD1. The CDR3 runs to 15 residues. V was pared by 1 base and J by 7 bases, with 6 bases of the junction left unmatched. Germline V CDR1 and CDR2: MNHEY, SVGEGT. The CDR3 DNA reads TGTGCCAGCAGTTACTTCGGACAGGGGGCGGGAGAGCAGTACTTC. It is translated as CASSYFGQGAGEQYF.

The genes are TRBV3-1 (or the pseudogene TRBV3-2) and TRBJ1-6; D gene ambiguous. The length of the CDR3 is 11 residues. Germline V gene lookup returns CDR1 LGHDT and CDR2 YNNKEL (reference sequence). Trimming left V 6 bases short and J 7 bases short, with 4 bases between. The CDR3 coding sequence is TGTGCCAGCAGTCACAATTCACCCCTCCACTTT. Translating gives CASSHNSPLHF.

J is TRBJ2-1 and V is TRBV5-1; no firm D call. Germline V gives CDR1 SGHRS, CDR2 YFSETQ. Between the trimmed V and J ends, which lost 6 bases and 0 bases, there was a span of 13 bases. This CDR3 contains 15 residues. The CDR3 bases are TGCGCCAGCATAATCGACATAAGCTCCTACAATGAGCAGTTCTTC. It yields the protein CASIIDISSYNEQFF. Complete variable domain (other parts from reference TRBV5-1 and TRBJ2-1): KAGVTQTPRYLIKTRGQQVTLSCSPISGHRSVSWYQQTPGQGLQFLFEYFSETQRNKGNFPGRFSGRQFSNSRSEMNVSTLELGDSALYLCASIIDISSYNEQFFGPGTRLTVL.

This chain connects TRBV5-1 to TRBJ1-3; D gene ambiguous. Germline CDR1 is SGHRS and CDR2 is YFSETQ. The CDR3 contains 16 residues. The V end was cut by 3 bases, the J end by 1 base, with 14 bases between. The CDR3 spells CASSSNRLPSGNTIYF. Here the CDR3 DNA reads TGCGCCAGCAGCTCCAACCGTCTGCCGTCTGGAAACACCATATATTTT.

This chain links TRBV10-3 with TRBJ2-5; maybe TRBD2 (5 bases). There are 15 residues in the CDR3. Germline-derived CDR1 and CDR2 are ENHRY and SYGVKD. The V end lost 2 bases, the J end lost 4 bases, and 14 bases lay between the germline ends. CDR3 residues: CAISEGLGTSETQYF. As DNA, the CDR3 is TGTGCCATCAGTGAGGGACTGGGTACTTCAGAGACCCAGTACTTC.

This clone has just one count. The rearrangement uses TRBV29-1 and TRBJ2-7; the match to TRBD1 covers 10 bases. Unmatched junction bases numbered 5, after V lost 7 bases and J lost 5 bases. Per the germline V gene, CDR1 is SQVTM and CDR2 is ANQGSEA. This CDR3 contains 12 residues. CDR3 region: CSGGQGYHEQYF. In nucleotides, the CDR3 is TGCAGCGGGGGACAGGGGTACCACGAGCAGTACTTC.

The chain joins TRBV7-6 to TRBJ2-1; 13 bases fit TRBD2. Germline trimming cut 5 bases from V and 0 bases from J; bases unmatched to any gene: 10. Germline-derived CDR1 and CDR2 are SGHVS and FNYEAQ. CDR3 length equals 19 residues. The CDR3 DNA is TGTGCCAGCAGCCCGGGACTAGCGGGAATTCAGAGCTCCTACAATGAGCAGTTCTTC. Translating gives CASSPGLAGIQSSYNEQFF.

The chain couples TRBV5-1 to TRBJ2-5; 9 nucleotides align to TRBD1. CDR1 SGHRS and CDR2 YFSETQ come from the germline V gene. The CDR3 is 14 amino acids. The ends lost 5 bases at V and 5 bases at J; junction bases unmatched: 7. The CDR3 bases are TGCGCCAGCAGGACCGGGACAGGGATCGAGACCCAGTACTTC. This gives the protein CASRTGTGIETQYF.

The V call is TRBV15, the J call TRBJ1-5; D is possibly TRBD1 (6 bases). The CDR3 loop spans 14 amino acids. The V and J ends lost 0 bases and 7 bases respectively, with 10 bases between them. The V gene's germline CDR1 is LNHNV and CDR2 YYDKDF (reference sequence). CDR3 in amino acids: CATSREQGFQPQHF. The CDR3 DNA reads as TGTGCCACCAGCAGAGAACAGGGTTTCCAGCCCCAGCATTTT. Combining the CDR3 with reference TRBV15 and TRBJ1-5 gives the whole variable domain DAMVIQNPRYQVTQFGKPVTLSCSQTLNHNVMYWYQQKSSQAPKLLFHYYDKDFNNEADTPDNFQSRRPNTSFCFLDIRSPGLGDTAMYLCATSREQGFQPQHFGDGTRLSIL.

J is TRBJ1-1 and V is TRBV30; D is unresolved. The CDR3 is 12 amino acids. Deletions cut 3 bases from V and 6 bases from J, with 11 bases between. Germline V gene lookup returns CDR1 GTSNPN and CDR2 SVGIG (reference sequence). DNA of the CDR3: TGTGCCTGGAGCCAAAGAACACCTGAAGCTTTCTTT. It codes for CAWSQRTPEAFF.

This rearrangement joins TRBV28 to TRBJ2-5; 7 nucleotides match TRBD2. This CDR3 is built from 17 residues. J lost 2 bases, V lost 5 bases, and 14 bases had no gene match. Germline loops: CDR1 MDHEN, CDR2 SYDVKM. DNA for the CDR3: TGTGCCAGCAGTCGTGGTTTTGGGAGCGGGGCTCAAGAGACCCAGTACTTC. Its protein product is CASSRGFGSGAQETQYF.

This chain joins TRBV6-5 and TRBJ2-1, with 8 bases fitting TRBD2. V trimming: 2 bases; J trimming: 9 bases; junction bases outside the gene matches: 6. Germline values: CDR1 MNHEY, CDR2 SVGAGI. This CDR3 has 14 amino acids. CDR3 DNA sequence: TGTGCCAGCAGTTACGGGGGACTAGGGTCTGAGCAGTTCTTC. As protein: CASSYGGLGSEQFF.

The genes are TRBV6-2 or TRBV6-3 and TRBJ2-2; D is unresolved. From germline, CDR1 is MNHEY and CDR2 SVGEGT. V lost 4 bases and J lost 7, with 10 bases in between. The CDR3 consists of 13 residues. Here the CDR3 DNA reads TGTGCCAGCAGTTTCTTAAAGGTCGGGGAGCTGTTTTTT. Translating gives CASSFLKVGELFF.

The CDR3 DNA is TGTGCCAGCTCCCCTCGCCAGGGAAGCACAGATACGCAGTATTTT. Amino acid sequence: CASSPRQGSTDTQYF. This chain uses TRBV18 with TRBJ2-3, with D perhaps TRBD1 (5 bases). Trimming shortened V by 6 bases and J by 0 bases, and 13 bases separated the two germline ends. The germline V gene has CDR1 KGHSH and CDR2 LQKENI. This CDR3 is built from 15 residues.

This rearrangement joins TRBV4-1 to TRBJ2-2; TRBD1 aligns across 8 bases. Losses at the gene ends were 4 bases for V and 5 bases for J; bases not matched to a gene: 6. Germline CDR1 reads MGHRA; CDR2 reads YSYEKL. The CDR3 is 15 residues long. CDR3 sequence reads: CASSPQGAGTGELFF. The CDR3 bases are TGCGCCAGCAGCCCCCAGGGGGCCGGAACCGGGGAGCTGTTTTTT.

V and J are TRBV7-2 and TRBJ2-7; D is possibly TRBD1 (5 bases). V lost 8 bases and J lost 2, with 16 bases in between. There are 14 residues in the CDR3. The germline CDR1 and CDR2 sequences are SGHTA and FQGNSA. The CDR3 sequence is CASGPQGGPYEQYF. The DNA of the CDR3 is TGTGCCAGCGGCCCGCAGGGTGGTCCCTACGAGCAGTACTTC.

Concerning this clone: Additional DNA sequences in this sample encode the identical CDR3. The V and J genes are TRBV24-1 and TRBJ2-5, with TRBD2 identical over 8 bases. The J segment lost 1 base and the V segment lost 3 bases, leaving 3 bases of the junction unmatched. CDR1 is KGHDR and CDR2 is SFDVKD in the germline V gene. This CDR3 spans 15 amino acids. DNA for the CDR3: TGTGCCACCAGTGATCTAGCGGGTACCCAAGAGACCCAGTACTTC. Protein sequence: CATSDLAGTQETQYF.